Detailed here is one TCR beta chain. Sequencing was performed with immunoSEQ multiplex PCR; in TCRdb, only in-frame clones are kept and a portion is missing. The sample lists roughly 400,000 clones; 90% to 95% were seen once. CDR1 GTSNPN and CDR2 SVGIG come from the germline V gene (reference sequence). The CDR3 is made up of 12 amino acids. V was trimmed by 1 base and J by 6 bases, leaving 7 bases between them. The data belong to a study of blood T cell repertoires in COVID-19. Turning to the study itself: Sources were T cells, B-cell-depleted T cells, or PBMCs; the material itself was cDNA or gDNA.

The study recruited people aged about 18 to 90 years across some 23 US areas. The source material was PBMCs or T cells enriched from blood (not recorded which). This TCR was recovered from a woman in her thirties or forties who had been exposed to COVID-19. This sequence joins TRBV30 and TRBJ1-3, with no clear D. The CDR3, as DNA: TGTGCCTGGAGTGCCTTAGCAAACACCATATATTTT. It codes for CAWSALANTIYF.